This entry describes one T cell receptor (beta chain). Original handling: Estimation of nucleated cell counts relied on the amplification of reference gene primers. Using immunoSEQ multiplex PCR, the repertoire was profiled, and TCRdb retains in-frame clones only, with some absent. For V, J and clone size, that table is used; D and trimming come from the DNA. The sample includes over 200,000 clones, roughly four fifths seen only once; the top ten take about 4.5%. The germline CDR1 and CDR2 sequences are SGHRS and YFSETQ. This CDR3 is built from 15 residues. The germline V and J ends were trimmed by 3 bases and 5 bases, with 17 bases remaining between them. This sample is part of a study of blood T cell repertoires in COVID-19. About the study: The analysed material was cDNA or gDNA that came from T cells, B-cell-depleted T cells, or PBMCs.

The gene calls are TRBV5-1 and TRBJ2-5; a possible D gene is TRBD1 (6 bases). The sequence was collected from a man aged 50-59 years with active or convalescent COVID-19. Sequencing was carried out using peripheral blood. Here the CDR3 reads CASSSSLGARETQYF. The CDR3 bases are TGCGCCAGCAGCTCTAGCTTGGGGGCGCGGGAGACCCAGTACTTC.